The clone carrying this T cell receptor beta chain was recorded at least ten times. Its antigen is unknown. This record comes from a study of lung T cells in sarcoidosis with Löfgren's syndrome. Points from the study as a whole: Recognition of an unidentified sarcoidosis antigen was only suggested. Versus controls, Löfgren's syndrome patients reportedly showed TRAV12-1 and TRBV2 as most expanded. Multiple Löfgren's syndrome patients reportedly shared TRAV12-1 and TRBV2 CDR3 motifs, suggesting public CD4+ TCRs. TRAV12-1 preferentially paired with TRBV2, with homologous CDR3s.

Trimming cost V 7 bases and J 1 base; bases outside gene matches: 4. Germline V gives CDR1 MNHNS, CDR2 SASEGT. The CDR3 contains 14 residues. MiXCR was run by TCRdb on the reads, yielding one entry per CDR3 protein. Of several thousand distinct CDR3 sequences in the sample, just under 20% were seen once. The sequenced material came from CD4+ T cells from bronchoalveolar lavage. This sequence originates from a human donor with sarcoidosis (Löfgren's syndrome or another form), or a control subject (not recorded which). The chain is built from TRBV6-1 and TRBJ2-7, with 10 bases that match TRBD2. The CDR3 region has the DNA TGTGCCAGCACGGAGCGGGAGGGTTCCTACGAGCAGTACTTC. As protein: CASTEREGSYEQYF.